The following is a T cell receptor beta chain sequence with its context. Germline loops: CDR1 SEHNR, CDR2 FQNEAQ (reference sequence). The V and J ends lost 4 bases and 9 bases, in that order; junction bases with no gene match: 6. This CDR3 is 13 amino acids long. This sample stems from a study of blood T cell repertoires in COVID-19. Turning to the study itself: Spain, Italy and the United States supplied samples that represented acute and convalescent COVID-19.

Repertoires were generated with immunoSEQ multiplex PCR, while TCRdb's copy carries only in-frame clones and drops some. The table lists roughly 70,000 clones, 86% of them singletons. The origin of this receptor is a man between 65 and 85 years old with active COVID-19. The chain joins TRBV7-9 to TRBJ2-1; 7 nucleotides match TRBD1. Sequenced input: peripheral blood. The CDR3 here is CASSSSDRAEQFF. The CDR3 nucleotides are TGTGCCAGCAGCTCGAGTGACAGGGCTGAGCAGTTCTTC.